The 7 T cell receptor beta chains below come from one sample, sequenced in a study of CD8+ T cells in alopecia areata (dated by TCRdb to 2016 to 2019). Receptor amplification or capture employed the immunoSEQ multiplex PCR assay. RNA was extracted from all samples and reverse transcribed into cDNA as template for TCR sequencing. TCRdb provides this immuneACCESS table in a form limited to in-frame rearrangements. Some clones are lacking; in checked studies, under half of them reflect an unresolved V gene, and why the rest are absent is not known. The sample data list about 120,000 clones, and about 50% of these were observed just once. Roughly 0.5% of the sample comes from the top ten. The time point label here, explained by the study, means: 4 weeks on oral tofacitinib. The sample's treatment or condition label is to be understood as: oral pan-JAK inhibitor, 5-10 mg twice daily. Sequences were derived from CD4+ T cells sorted from blood, sampled at week 4, from a patient treated with tofacitinib. These receptors were obtained from a human donor with alopecia areata.

The chain carries TRBV2 and TRBJ2-5, with TRBD2 as a possible D gene (5 bases). The V and J ends lost 8 bases and 1 base respectively, with 17 bases between them. The CDR3 has 15 residues. Germline-derived CDR1 and CDR2 are SNHLY and FYNNEI. The CDR3, as DNA: TGTGCCAGCTCCCCCGGGGTTTTGCCCCAAGAGACCCAGTACTTC. It yields the protein CASSPGVLPQETQYF.

This chain uses TRBV4-1 with TRBJ2-5; TRBD2 is a possible D gene (6 bases). The last part of the DNA fits TRBJ2-7 better; the J call may be wrong. Germline assignment: CDR1 MGHRA and CDR2 YSYEKL. The CDR3 sequence is 15 residues long. CDR3 amino acids: CASSQEEDYSYEQYF. In nucleotides, the CDR3 is TGCGCCAGCAGCCAAGAAGAGGACTACTCCTACGAGCAGTACTTC.

This chain links TRBV7-3 with TRBJ2-2; D may match TRBD1 or TRBD2 (5 bases each). Germline V gives CDR1 SGHTA, CDR2 FQGTGA. V was clipped by 4 bases and J by 10 bases, with 16 bases between them. The CDR3 is made up of 14 amino acids. The CDR3 region has the DNA TGTGCCAGCAGCTCTGGGGACCCGCGGGTGGAGCTGTTTTTT. Protein product: CASSSGDPRVELFF.

The chain carries TRBV7-3 and TRBJ2-5, with D hard to call. The ends were cut back, 4 bases at V and 2 bases at J, with 5 bases in the middle. The CDR3 extends over 12 amino acids. CDR1 and CDR2 from the germline V gene are SGHTA and FQGTGA. CDR3 sequence reads: CASSSRQETQYF. In nucleotides, the CDR3 is TGTGCCAGCAGCTCCCGTCAAGAGACCCAGTACTTC. The full variable domain, with the rest looked up from reference TRBV7-3 and TRBJ2-5, is GAGVSQTPSNKVTEKGKYVELRCDPISGHTALYWYRQSLGQGPEFLIYFQGTGAADDSGLPNDRFFAVRPEGSVSTLKIQRTERGDSAVYLCASSSRQETQYFGPGTRLLVL.

Details on this clone: Its ends do not fully match the called genes, so a read error is possible. V is TRBV5-6 and J is TRBJ2-2; 9 bases agree with TRBD2. The germline V gene has CDR1 SGHDT and CDR2 YYEEEE. The CDR3 totals 15 residues. The CDR3 coding sequence is TGTGCCAGCAAAGCGGGAGGACGGAACGCCGGGGAGCTGTTTTTT. This codes for CASKAGGRNAGELFF.

This clone was found once. This sequence joins TRBV4-1 and TRBJ1-5; D perhaps matches TRBD1 (6 bases). The germline V and J ends were trimmed by 5 bases and 4 bases, with 12 bases remaining between them. Per germline, CDR1 MGHRA and CDR2 YSYEKL. This CDR3 region has 14 residues. The CDR3 spells CASSGVGTNQPQHF. The CDR3 coding sequence is TGCGCCAGCAGCGGCGTCGGGACAAATCAGCCCCAGCATTTT.

This clone was recorded a few times. The V call is TRBV10-1, the J call TRBJ1-1, with 7 nucleotides matching TRBD1. The J segment lost 11 bases and the V segment lost 0 bases, leaving 9 bases of the junction unmatched. Germline V gene sequence: CDR1 WNHNN, CDR2 SYGVQD (reference sequence). The CDR3 covers 14 residues. In nucleotides, the CDR3 is TGCGCCAGCAGTGAGTCGAGACAGGGTATCCTTGCTTTCTTT. It is translated as CASSESRQGILAFF.